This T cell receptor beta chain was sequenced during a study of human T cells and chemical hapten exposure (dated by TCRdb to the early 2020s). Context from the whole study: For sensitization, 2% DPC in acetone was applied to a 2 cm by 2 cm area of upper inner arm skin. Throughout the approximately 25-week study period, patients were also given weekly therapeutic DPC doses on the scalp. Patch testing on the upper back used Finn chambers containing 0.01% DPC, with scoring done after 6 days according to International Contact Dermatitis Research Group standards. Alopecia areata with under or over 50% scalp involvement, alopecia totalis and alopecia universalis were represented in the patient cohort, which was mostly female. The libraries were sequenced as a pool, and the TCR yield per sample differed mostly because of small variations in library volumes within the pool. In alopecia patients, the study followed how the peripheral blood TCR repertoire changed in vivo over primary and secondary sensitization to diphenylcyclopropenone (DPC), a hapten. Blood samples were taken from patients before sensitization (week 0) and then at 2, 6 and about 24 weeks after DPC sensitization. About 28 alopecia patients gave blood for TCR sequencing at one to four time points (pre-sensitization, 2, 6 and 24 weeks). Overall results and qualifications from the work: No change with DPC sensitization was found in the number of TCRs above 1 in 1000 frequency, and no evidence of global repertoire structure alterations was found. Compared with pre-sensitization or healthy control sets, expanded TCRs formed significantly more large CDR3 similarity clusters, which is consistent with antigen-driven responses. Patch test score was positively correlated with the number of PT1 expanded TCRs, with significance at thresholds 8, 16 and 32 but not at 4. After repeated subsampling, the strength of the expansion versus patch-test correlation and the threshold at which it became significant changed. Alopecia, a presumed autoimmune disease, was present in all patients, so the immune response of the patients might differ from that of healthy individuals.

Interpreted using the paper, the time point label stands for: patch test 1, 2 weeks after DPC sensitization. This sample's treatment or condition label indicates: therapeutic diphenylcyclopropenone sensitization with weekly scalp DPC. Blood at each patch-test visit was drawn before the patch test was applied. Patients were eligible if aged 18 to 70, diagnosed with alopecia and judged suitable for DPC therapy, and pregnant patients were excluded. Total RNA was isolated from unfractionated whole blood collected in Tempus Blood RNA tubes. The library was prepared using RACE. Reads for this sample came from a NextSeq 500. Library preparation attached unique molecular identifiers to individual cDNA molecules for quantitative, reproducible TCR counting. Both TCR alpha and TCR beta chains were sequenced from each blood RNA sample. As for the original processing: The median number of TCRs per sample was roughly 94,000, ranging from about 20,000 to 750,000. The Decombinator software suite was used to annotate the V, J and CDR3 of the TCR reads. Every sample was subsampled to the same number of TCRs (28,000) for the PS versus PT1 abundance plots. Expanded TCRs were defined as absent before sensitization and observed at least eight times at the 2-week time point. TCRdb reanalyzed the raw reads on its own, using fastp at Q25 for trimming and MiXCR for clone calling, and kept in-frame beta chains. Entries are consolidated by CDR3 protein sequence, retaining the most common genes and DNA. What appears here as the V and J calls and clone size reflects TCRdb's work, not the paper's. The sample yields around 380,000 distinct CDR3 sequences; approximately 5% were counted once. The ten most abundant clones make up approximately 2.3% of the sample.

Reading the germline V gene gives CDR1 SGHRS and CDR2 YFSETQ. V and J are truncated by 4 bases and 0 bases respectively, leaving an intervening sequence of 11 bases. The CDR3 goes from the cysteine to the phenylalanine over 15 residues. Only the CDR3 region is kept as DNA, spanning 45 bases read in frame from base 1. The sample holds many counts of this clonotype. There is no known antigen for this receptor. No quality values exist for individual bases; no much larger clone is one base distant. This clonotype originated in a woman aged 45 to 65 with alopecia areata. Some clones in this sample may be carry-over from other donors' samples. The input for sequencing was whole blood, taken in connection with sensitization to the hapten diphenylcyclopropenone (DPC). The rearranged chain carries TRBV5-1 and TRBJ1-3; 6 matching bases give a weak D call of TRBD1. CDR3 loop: CASSPGASSGNTIYF. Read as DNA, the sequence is TGCGCCAGCAGCCCGGGGGCCTCCTCTGGAAACACCATATATTTT.